Listed here are 11 T cell receptor beta chains from one sample, sequenced in a study of beta chain features in type 1 diabetes. Antigens of these TCRs are unknown. Reverse transcribing all isolated RNA meant expressed TCRB transcripts were sequenced. Sequencing was performed with immunoSEQ multiplex PCR; in TCRdb, only in-frame clones are kept and a portion is missing. The sample has approximately 600,000 clones; 9.5% to 15% are singletons. Regarding the study as a whole: For Type 1 diabetes patients, all four CD4+ subsets carried TCRB CDR3s that were moderately but significantly shorter.

Sequencing was performed on naive CD4+ T cells from blood. Every receptor here comes from a man younger than 40 with type 1 diabetes.

Only a few counts were recorded for this clone. The identical CDR3 is also encoded by other nucleotide sequences in the sample. This chain joins TRBV7-2 and TRBJ1-5, with TRBD1 matching over 8 bases. Germline V CDR1 and CDR2: SGHTA, FQGNSA. Unmatched junction bases numbered 1, after V lost 3 bases and J lost 0 bases. The length of the CDR3 is 15 residues. CDR3 loop: CASSLTGDSNQPQHF. CDR3 nucleotide sequence: TGTGCCAGCAGCTTGACAGGGGATAGCAATCAGCCCCAGCATTTT.

There are a few counts of this clone. The chain uses TRBV7-9 and TRBJ1-5, with TRBD1 matching over 10 bases. The CDR3 is made up of 16 amino acids. Germline V lookup: CDR1 SEHNR, CDR2 FQNEAQ (reference sequence). V shed 4 bases and J 7 bases; nucleotides not matched to a gene: 10. The CDR3 coding sequence is TGTGCCAGCAGCTCGGGCCGGGACAGGGGCCTCCAGCCCCAGCATTTT. Translating it yields CASSSGRDRGLQPQHF.

This chain links TRBV7-9 with TRBJ2-2, with D uncertain. This CDR3 comprises 12 residues. The germline V gene has CDR1 SEHNR and CDR2 FQNEAQ (reference sequence). V was shortened by 5 bases and J by 2 bases, with 3 bases between the two germline ends. In DNA, the CDR3 is TGTGCCAGCAGCCTAAACACCGGGGAGCTGTTTTTT. It specifies CASSLNTGELFF.

This clone was counted a few times. The chain couples TRBV2 to TRBJ1-3; the D is unclear. The CDR3 extends over 12 amino acids. The V gene lost 6 bases and the J gene lost 4 bases, with 7 bases spanning the gap. Germline V CDR1 and CDR2: SNHLY, FYNNEI. The CDR3 sequence is CASRAEGNTIYF. The CDR3 nucleotides are TGTGCCAGCAGGGCTGAAGGAAACACCATATATTTT. Full variable domain (outside the CDR3, taken from reference TRBV2 and TRBJ1-3): EPEVTQTPSHQVTQMGQEVILRCVPISNHLYFYWYRQILGQKVEFLVSFYNNEISEKSEIFDDQFSVERPDGSNFTLKIRSTKLEDSAMYFCASRAEGNTIYFGEGSWLTVV.

A few counts support this clone. V gene TRBV2 combines with J gene TRBJ2-5; no clear D gene. Trimming removed 1 base from V and 4 bases from J, with 7 bases in between. The CDR3 consists of 13 residues. Per germline, CDR1 SNHLY and CDR2 FYNNEI. CDR3 in DNA: TGTGCCAGCAGTGAAGTAGAAGGAGAGACCCAGTACTTC. It yields the protein CASSEVEGETQYF.

This chain joins TRBV9 and TRBJ1-2; 7 nucleotides line up with TRBD1. V shed 6 bases, J shed 8 bases, and the junction held 7 bases outside the gene matches. Germline V lookup: CDR1 SGDLS, CDR2 YYNGEE. CDR3 size: 12 residues. DNA for the CDR3: TGTGCCAGCATCGGGACAGTTGGAGGCTACACCTTC. Its protein product is CASIGTVGGYTF.

This clone was detected a few times. This rearrangement joins TRBV10-3 to TRBJ2-1; D gene ambiguous. CDR3 length: 16 amino acids. Trimming removed 2 bases at V and 9 bases at J, with 20 bases between. Germline-derived CDR1 and CDR2 are ENHRY and SYGVKD. The CDR3 nucleotides are TGTGCCATCAGTGAGCGGTTGGCGGCCGCCGACGGTGAGCAGTTCTTC. Translated, it gives CAISERLAAADGEQFF.

This clone was seen more than once but under ten times. The genes are TRBV4-3 and TRBJ2-7; D is possibly TRBD1 (6 bases). The CDR3 sequence is 15 residues long. Germline CDR1 reads LGHNA; CDR2 reads YSLEER. Trimming pared 1 base from V and 1 base from J, leaving 11 bases between. The CDR3 bases are TGCGCCAGCAGCCAAGTGGTGACAGGATCCTACGAGCAGTACTTC. It yields the protein CASSQVVTGSYEQYF.

The rearrangement joins TRBV14 to TRBJ1-4, with D hard to call. Looked up from germline, CDR1 is SGHDN and CDR2 is FVKESK. V was cut by 4 bases and J by 0 bases, with 6 bases left in between. The CDR3 has 14 residues. This CDR3 is CASSLSPTNEKLFF. For the CDR3, the DNA is TGTGCCAGCAGCCTAAGCCCAACTAATGAAAAACTGTTTTTT. Full variable domain (remainder filled in from reference TRBV14 and TRBJ1-4): EAGVTQFPSHSVIEKGQTVTLRCDPISGHDNLYWYRRVMGKEIKFLLHFVKESKQDESGMPNNRFLAERTGGTYSTLKVQPAELEDSGVYFCASSLSPTNEKLFFGSGTQLSVL.

The chain uses TRBV5-8 and TRBJ2-5; D ambiguous. The CDR3 length is 16 residues. CDR1 and CDR2 from the germline V gene are SGHTS and YDEGEE. Trimming removed 0 bases from V and 2 bases from J, with 14 bases in between. The CDR3 nucleotides read TGTGCCAGCAGCTTGGGAGGAACAGCAAGTCAAGAGACCCAGTACTTC. It translates to CASSLGGTASQETQYF.

This clone showed up just a few times. The V call is TRBV4-3, the J call TRBJ1-4; maybe TRBD1 (5 bases). Trimming removed 5 bases from V and 4 bases from J, with 17 bases in between. Germline V gives CDR1 LGHNA, CDR2 YSLEER. The CDR3 runs to 16 residues. The chain's CDR3 is CASSTHLQGHNEKLFF. The CDR3 bases are TGCGCCAGCAGCACGCACCTGCAGGGCCATAATGAAAAACTGTTTTTT.